The text below deals with one T cell receptor beta chain. What antigen it recognizes has not been identified. A read error may account for a junction end that differs from germline. The record originates from a study of metastatic and nonmetastatic thyroid tumors (dated by TCRdb to the early 2020s). For context, the study as a whole: Repertoires from peripheral blood and from tumor or nodule tissue samples of malignant and benign thyroid patients were compared.

Its CDR3 holds 15 amino acids, cysteine through phenylalanine. Solely the CDR3 DNA is kept, with 45 bases framed from the first base. None of the patients had been given any treatment before thyroid surgery. Using T-cell receptor beta sequencing, the researchers looked back retrospectively at clinical samples from patients, gathered between about 2011 and 2019. What the work shows at the level of the full study, not this receptor alone: TCR beta diversity was reported as significantly higher in malignant tumors than in benign nodules, in both blood and tumor samples.

The library came from PCR. Sequencing took place on an Illumina HiSeq 4000. High-throughput sequencing was used to profile the TCR beta-chain CDR3 region of each patient. On the authors' methods: Drawing on CDR3 differences between clinicopathological groups, the researchers built a classifier meant to tell apart patients with distant-metastatic papillary thyroid cancer. To measure repertoire diversity the researchers used the Shannon index, while the Morisita-Horn index served to gauge how similar the tumor and blood repertoires were. TCRdb trimmed the raw reads at Q25, called clones with MiXCR and kept productive beta chains. The V and J calls and clone size are TCRdb's, not the authors'. In all, the sample holds some 5,100 clones, and more than 30% of those were seen once. The ten largest make up under 30% of the sample.

The chain was built from TRBV12-3 or TRBV12-4 and TRBJ2-5; the best D guess is TRBD2, with 5 bases matching. The TCR sequence derives from a female donor with papillary thyroid cancer or a benign thyroid nodule (not recorded which). Some clones in this sample may be carry-over from other donors' samples. Material for sequencing was adjacent normal tissue. The bases are TGTGCCAGCAGTTTAGGCGAGGGCTTCCAAGATACCCAGTACTTC. This translates into CASSLGEGFQDTQYF.